The 20 T cell receptor beta chains given below trace back to one sample, sequenced in a study of molecular identifiers for immune sequencing clone quantification (dated by TCRdb to 2016 to 2019). To prepare the library, PCR was applied. Sequencing took place on an Illumina HiSeq 4000. The public reads were reprocessed in TCRdb via fastp at Q25 and MiXCR, keeping in-frame beta chains. CDR3 protein duplicates are merged, each entry listing the most common genes and DNA. The sample contains about 320,000 distinct CDR3 sequences, around 21% of them found a single time. The ten largest make up 0.81% of the sample. Sequenced sample: naive CD8+ T cells from blood, with Jurkat cell RNA spiked in. This specimen's cell subset or site label, interpreted: FACS-sorted CD8+CD4-CCR7+CD45RA+ naive T cells. These receptors all come from a human donor in good health. Some libraries in this study had Jurkat cell RNA spiked in.

This clonotype was counted many times. The rearrangement uses TRBV6-6 and TRBJ1-1, with unresolved D. Trimming took 2 bases from V and 3 from J, leaving 10 bases between them. The CDR3 contains 14 residues. Per the germline V gene, CDR1 is MNHNY and CDR2 is SVGAGI (reference sequence). In DNA, the CDR3 is TGTGCCAGCAGTTACGGTTCGAGGTACACTGAAGCTTTCTTT. Translating it yields CASSYGSRYTEAFF.

The gene calls are TRBV7-9 and TRBJ2-5, with no clear D. The CDR3 runs 16 residues. With 5 bases removed from V and 7 bases from J, the gap between germline ends came to 23 bases. Per the germline V gene, CDR1 is SEHNR and CDR2 is FQNEAQ (reference sequence). For the CDR3, the DNA is TGTGCCAGCAGCCCCCCAAGCCGATACCTGGAAGGGACCCAGTACTTC. Protein sequence: CASSPPSRYLEGTQYF. The full variable domain, with the rest looked up from reference TRBV7-9 and TRBJ2-5, is DTGVSQNPRHKITKRGQNVTFRCDPISEHNRLYWYRQTLGQGPEFLTYFQNEAQLEKSRLLSDRFSAERPKGSFSTLEIQRTEQGDSAMYLCASSPPSRYLEGTQYFGPGTRLLVL.

This clonotype was detected a few times. V is TRBV11-2 and J is TRBJ2-1, with no clear D. V lost 5 bases to trimming and J lost 7 bases, with 9 bases between them. Germline V lookup: CDR1 SGHAT, CDR2 FQNNGV. The CDR3 loop spans 12 amino acids. The CDR3, as DNA: TGTGCCAGCAGCCCACACCTGAATGAGCAGTTCTTC. As protein: CASSPHLNEQFF. Complete variable domain (other parts from reference TRBV11-2 and TRBJ2-1): EAGVAQSPRYKIIEKRQSVAFWCNPISGHATLYWYQQILGQGPKLLIQFQNNGVVDDSQLPKDRFSAERLKGVDSTLKIQPAKLEDSAVYLCASSPHLNEQFFGPGTRLTVL.

There are many counts of this clonotype. This chain links TRBV30 with TRBJ2-2; no clear D gene. V lost 2 bases, J lost 1 base, and 5 bases lay in between. CDR3 length equals 13 residues. The germline CDR1 and CDR2 sequences are GTSNPN and SVGIG (reference sequence). Here the CDR3 reads CAWSPVNTGELFF. As DNA, the CDR3 is TGTGCCTGGAGTCCGGTGAACACCGGGGAGCTGTTTTTT. The full variable domain, in which reference TRBV30 and TRBJ2-2 provide the parts outside the CDR3, is SQTIHQWPATLVQPVGSPLSLECTVEGTSNPNLYWYRQAAGRGLQLLFYSVGIGQISSEVPQNLSASRPQDRQFILSSKKLLLSDSGFYLCAWSPVNTGELFFGEGSRLTVL.

This clonotype was observed many times. The genes are TRBV4-1 and TRBJ2-2; D is unresolved. CDR1 is MGHRA and CDR2 is YSYEKL in the germline V gene. The CDR3 has 14 amino acids. The V and J ends lost 3 bases and 3 bases respectively, with 8 bases between them. In DNA form, the CDR3 reads TGCGCCAGCAGCCAGGAAGATTACACCGGGGAGCTGTTTTTT. Translation: CASSQEDYTGELFF.

This clonotype has at least ten counts. One junction end does not reproduce the germline sequence, and a read error may be involved. This sequence joins TRBV12-3 or TRBV12-4 and TRBJ1-2; 8 bases line up with TRBD1. The CDR3 contains 14 residues. CDR3 amino acids: CASSPFDRGILPFF. CDR3 nucleotides: TGTGCCAGCAGTCCATTCGACAGGGGTATCCTTCCCTTCTTC.

The sample holds many counts of this clonotype. This rearrangement joins TRBV19 to TRBJ1-1; no clear D. The germline gives CDR1 LNHDA, CDR2 SQIVND (reference sequence). The CDR3 runs to 17 residues. Between the trimmed V and J ends, which lost 5 bases and 1 base, there was a span of 20 bases. The CDR3 loop reads CASSHYHIEPANTEAFF. In DNA, the CDR3 is TGTGCCAGTAGTCACTACCACATCGAACCCGCGAACACTGAAGCTTTCTTT.

In its sample, this clonotype was seen many times. The chain joins TRBV19 to TRBJ2-7; D possibly uses TRBD1 or TRBD2 (6 bases each). Looked up from germline, CDR1 is LNHDA and CDR2 is SQIVND (reference sequence). The CDR3 has 12 amino acids. V was clipped by 10 bases and J by 5 bases, with 15 bases between them. The CDR3 loop reads CATSLGGHEQYF. The CDR3 DNA sequence: TGTGCCACCTCCTTGGGGGGCCACGAGCAGTACTTC.

This clonotype was detected ten times or more. This chain joins TRBV7-9 and TRBJ1-1; D is unresolved. V lost 5 bases and J lost 4, with 8 bases in between. Germline V gene data show CDR1 as SEHNR and CDR2 as FQNEAQ (reference sequence). The CDR3 spans 12 residues. CDR3 residues: CASSAHGTEAFF. The CDR3, as DNA: TGTGCCAGCAGCGCCCACGGCACTGAAGCTTTCTTT.

This clonotype was counted many times. The chain couples TRBV6-5 to TRBJ1-2; no firm D call. This CDR3 contains 12 residues. Germline V gene lookup returns CDR1 MNHEY and CDR2 SVGAGI. V lost 6 bases and J 7 bases, leaving 12 bases between the germline ends. The CDR3 nucleotides are TGTGCCAGCAGCCAGGACTCTTTTGGCTACACCTTC. It is translated as CASSQDSFGYTF.

This clonotype was detected a few times. The rearrangement uses TRBV6-2 or TRBV6-3 and TRBJ1-5; no clear D gene. Germline values: CDR1 MNHEY, CDR2 SVGEGT. The CDR3 runs 12 residues. V lost 2 bases, J lost 5 bases, and 4 bases lay in between. The CDR3, as DNA: TGTGCCAGCAGTTACGAGGATCAGCCCCAGCATTTT. Encoded protein: CASSYEDQPQHF.

The rearrangement joins TRBV10-3 to TRBJ2-3; 10 nucleotides agree with TRBD1. Per the germline V gene, CDR1 is ENHRY and CDR2 is SYGVKD. V dropped 2 bases and J dropped 7; count of bases not matched to a gene: 6. The CDR3 spans 15 residues. CDR3 protein: CAISETGTGDYTQYF. The CDR3 DNA reads TGTGCCATCAGTGAGACCGGGACAGGGGATTATACGCAGTATTTT.

This clonotype was seen ten or more times. The rearrangement links TRBV12-3 or TRBV12-4 to TRBJ1-6; D may be TRBD1 (6 bases). The CDR3 has 13 amino acids. The ends were cut back, 6 bases at V and 7 bases at J, with 10 bases in the middle. This CDR3 is CASRPTGNSPLHF. Written as DNA, the CDR3 is TGTGCCAGCAGGCCGACAGGAAATTCACCCCTCCACTTT.

Turning to this clonotype: A much bigger clone sits one base away, suggesting this may be a read error. The V and J genes are TRBV14 and TRBJ2-7; a possible D gene is TRBD2 (5 bases). CDR1 is SGHDN, CDR2 FVKESK, per germline. The CDR3 extends over 15 amino acids. Between the trimmed V and J ends, which lost 8 bases and 4 bases, there was a span of 21 bases. CDR3 sequence reads: CASGSSGNVWYEQYF. The CDR3 DNA follows: TGTGCCAGCGGCTCCTCCGGGAACGTATGGTACGAGCAGTACTTC.

This clonotype came up many times. The chain recombines TRBV12-3 or TRBV12-4 with TRBJ2-3; the match to TRBD2 covers 9 bases. The CDR3 sequence is 17 residues long. The ends lost 4 bases at V and 2 bases at J; junction bases unmatched: 10. Here the CDR3 reads CASSSPSSGENTDTQYF. Here the CDR3 DNA reads TGTGCCAGCAGTTCCCCATCTAGCGGGGAGAACACAGATACGCAGTATTTT.

This clonotype was found many times. In DNA, the CDR3 is TGTGCCAGCAGCTCCGCGGGGGAGGGTAACTATGGCTACACCTTC. This translates into CASSSAGEGNYGYTF. The V gene is TRBV7-9, the J gene TRBJ1-2; D might be TRBD1 (5 bases). This CDR3 contains 15 residues. Germline-derived CDR1 and CDR2 are SEHNR and FQNEAQ (reference sequence). Trimming removed 4 bases from V and 1 base from J, with 13 bases in between.

This clonotype appeared many times. The chain combines TRBV9 with TRBJ1-3, with D tentatively TRBD1 (5 bases). V was clipped by 5 bases and J by 2 bases, with 8 bases between them. From germline, CDR1 is SGDLS and CDR2 YYNGEE. The CDR3 is made up of 13 amino acids. CDR3: CASRGGTGNTIYF. As DNA, the CDR3 is TGTGCCAGCAGGGGGGGAACTGGAAACACCATATATTTT.

As concerns this clonotype: This may be a read error, as it is one base from a much larger clone. The chain carries TRBV29-1 and TRBJ2-1, with 7 bases aligning to TRBD2. CDR3 length: 12 residues. From germline, CDR1 is SQVTM and CDR2 ANQGSEA. CDR3 sequence (DNA): TGCAGCGTTGCCGGGGGGTACAATGAGCGGTTCTTC. As protein: CSVAGGYNERFF.

Notes on this clonotype: The junction departs from the called germline gene at one end, perhaps through a read error. The J gene is TRBJ2-3, the V gene TRBV6-2 or TRBV6-3, with D unclear. This CDR3 spans 14 amino acids. From germline, CDR1 is MNHEY and CDR2 SVGEGT. This CDR3 is CAGSLSSSTDTQYF. CDR3 coding DNA: TGTGCCGGCAGTCTTTCGTCTAGCACAGATACGCAGTATTTT.

At least ten counts were recorded for this clonotype. The chain uses TRBV4-1 and TRBJ1-1; 7 bases align to TRBD1. The CDR3 spans 15 residues. Per germline, CDR1 MGHRA and CDR2 YSYEKL. V was pared by 4 bases and J by 6 bases, with 11 bases of the junction left unmatched. CDR3 DNA: TGCGCCAGCAGCCCGCAGCGACAGGGCAGTCCTGAAGCTTTCTTT. It is translated as CASSPQRQGSPEAFF.